A selection of T cell receptor beta chains follows, all from one sample in a study of T cells in Graves' hyperthyroidism and ophthalmopathy. TCRdb processed the multiplex PCR reads anew with MiXCR; each CDR3 protein has one entry. The sample has approximately 530,000 distinct CDR3 sequences, nearly 20% seen once. Specimen: blood. The receptor source for this set is a man aged 40-55 years with Graves' ophthalmopathy. CDR3s include the opening cysteine and the closing phenylalanine or tryptophan. The D gene is left open where the match is weak. Clone size is given for some rows only: seen once, a few or many times, or a class if the clone is expanded.

j_call,d_call,v_call,clone_size,cdr3_aa,cdr3_nt
TRBJ2-2,TRBD2,TRBV18,many,CASSPPGGHTGELFF,TGTGCCAGCTCACCGCCGGGAGGCCACACCGGGGAGCTGTTTTTT
TRBJ2-3,.,TRBV2,many,CASSDPSLRGDTDTQYF,TGTGCCAGCAGTGACCCCTCTCTACGAGGGGACACAGATACGCAGTATTTT
TRBJ2-7,TRBD2,TRBV11-2,.,CASGYPPTGTSGGYEQYF,TGTGCCAGCGGATACCCCCCTACCGGGACTAGCGGGGGATACGAGCAGTACTTC
TRBJ2-1,.,TRBV7-3,few,CASSLGWGDEQFF,TGTGCCAGCAGCTTAGGGTGGGGGGATGAGCAGTTCTTC
TRBJ2-2,.,TRBV6-1,.,CASSERQTGELFF,TGTGCCAGCAGTGAGCGACAAACCGGGGAGCTGTTTTTT
TRBJ2-5,TRBD2,TRBV5-1,.,CASSSGLATQETQYF,TGCGCCAGCAGCTCCGGACTAGCGACGCAAGAGACCCAGTACTTC
TRBJ1-3,.,TRBV3-1,many,CASSPFSGNTIYF,TGTGCCAGCAGCCCGTTTAGTGGAAACACCATATATTTT
TRBJ1-4,.,TRBV11-2,many,CASSSGLANEKLFF,TGTGCCAGCAGCTCAGGGTTGGCTAATGAAAAACTGTTTTTT
TRBJ2-7,TRBD2,TRBV5-1,few,CASSFREGYEQYF,TGCGCCAGCAGCTTTCGGGAGGGTTACGAGCAGTACTTC
TRBJ2-7,.,TRBV9,.,CASSPRNLMRHEQYF,TGTGCCAGCAGCCCTCGGAACCTCATGCGGCATGAGCAGTACTTC
TRBJ2-3,.,TRBV5-1,few,CASSPFGGSTDTQYF,TGCGCCAGCAGCCCCTTTGGGGGGAGCACAGATACGCAGTATTTT
TRBJ2-5,TRBD2,TRBV3-1,few,CASSLEAGAGTQYF,TGTGCCAGCAGCCTAGAAGCGGGAGCGGGGACCCAGTACTTC
TRBJ1-2,TRBD1,TRBV20-1,many,CSARVTGGIGGYTF,TGCAGTGCTAGAGTTACAGGGGGCATAGGGGGCTACACCTTC
TRBJ1-2,.,TRBV7-9,few,CASSLAGAIVDYGYTF,TGTGCCAGCAGCTTAGCTGGGGCGATTGTGGACTATGGCTACACCTTC
TRBJ2-1,TRBD2,TRBV20-1,few,CSARDSSSGGQFF,TGCAGTGCTAGAGATTCGTCTAGCGGTGGGCAGTTCTTC
TRBJ2-1,TRBD2,TRBV3-1,few,CASSLGTSGTEDEQFF,TGTGCCAGCAGCCTGGGGACTAGCGGGACAGAAGATGAGCAGTTCTTC
TRBJ2-7,.,TRBV6-5,.,CASSYGQTYGEQYF,TGTGCCAGCAGTTACGGACAGACCTATGGCGAGCAGTACTTC
TRBJ2-1,TRBD1,TRBV9,.,CASSVDQGADEQFF,TGTGCCAGCAGCGTAGACCAGGGGGCGGATGAGCAGTTCTTC
TRBJ2-1,.,TRBV2,many,CASSEWTSGNEQFF,TGTGCCAGCAGTGAGTGGACTTCCGGGAATGAGCAGTTCTTC
TRBJ2-7,TRBD2,TRBV2,few,CASSGLAGGLEQYF,TGTGCCAGCAGTGGACTAGCGGGAGGGCTCGAGCAGTACTTC
TRBJ1-5,TRBD1,TRBV15,.,CATSRVFGRGPSNQPQHF,TGTGCCACCAGCAGAGTGTTTGGCAGGGGGCCTAGCAATCAGCCCCAGCATTTT
TRBJ1-2,.,TRBV24-1,many,CATSDLSYNYGYTF,TGTGCCACCAGTGATTTGTCATATAACTATGGCTACACCTTC
TRBJ2-1,TRBD2,TRBV9,.,CASSPRLAVSSYNEQFF,TGTGCCAGCAGCCCTCGACTAGCGGTGAGCTCCTACAATGAGCAGTTCTTC
TRBJ2-7,TRBD1,TRBV7-8,.,CASSPPDRVISYEQYF,TGTGCCAGCAGCCCGCCCGACAGGGTTATCTCCTACGAGCAGTACTTC
TRBJ1-1,TRBD1,TRBV4-2,.,CASSLSTGGTEAFF,TGTGCCAGCAGCCTATCGACAGGGGGCACTGAAGCTTTCTTT
TRBJ1-2,.,TRBV28,many,CASRTTGTPKGYTF,TGTGCCAGCAGGACAACCGGGACACCGAAAGGCTACACCTTC
TRBJ2-2,TRBD2,TRBV5-6,few,CASSFAGGAAGELFF,TGTGCCAGCAGCTTCGCGGGAGGGGCGGCCGGGGAGCTGTTTTTT
TRBJ1-2,.,TRBV12-3/TRBV12-4,many,CASSLSGAGLFYGYTF,TGTGCCAGCAGTTTATCCGGGGCAGGGCTCTTCTATGGCTACACCTTC
TRBJ2-3,.,TRBV4-3,few,CASSQEVGGASTDTQYF,TGCGCCAGCAGCCAAGAGGTAGGCGGAGCCTCCACAGATACGCAGTATTTT
TRBJ2-7,.,TRBV30,few,CAWGTGRGSYEQYF,TGTGCCTGGGGTACAGGGAGGGGGTCCTACGAGCAGTACTTC
TRBJ1-1,.,TRBV29-1,few,CSVAEAVRNTEAFF,TGCAGCGTTGCTGAAGCAGTGAGGAACACTGAAGCTTTCTTT
TRBJ1-6,TRBD1,TRBV2,few,CASRIPDRGNSPLHF,TGTGCCAGCAGAATTCCCGACAGGGGGAACTCACCCCTCCACTTT
TRBJ2-3,TRBD2,TRBV3-1,.,CASSQWSSGMLTSTDTQYF,TGTGCCAGCAGCCAATGGAGTAGCGGGATGCTCACTAGCACAGATACGCAGTATTTT
TRBJ2-1,.,TRBV3-1,many,CASSLNGNYNEQFF,TGTGCCAGCAGCCTAAACGGGAACTACAATGAGCAGTTCTTC
TRBJ1-1,.,TRBV11-2,.,CASSPWTGGSYTEAFF,TGTGCCAGCAGCCCCTGGACGGGGGGGTCGTACACTGAAGCTTTCTTT
TRBJ2-6,.,TRBV20-1,few,CSAREGNSGANVLTF,TGCAGTGCTAGAGAGGGTAATTCTGGGGCCAACGTCCTGACTTTC
TRBJ2-7,.,TRBV6-5,many,CASSYPGQQSSYEQYF,TGTGCCAGCAGTTACCCTGGACAGCAGAGCTCCTACGAGCAGTACTTC
TRBJ2-7,.,TRBV5-1,many,CASSTNVYEQYF,TGCGCCAGCAGCACGAACGTGTACGAGCAGTACTTC
TRBJ2-7,.,TRBV24-1,.,CATPKFDQGTALSYEQYF,TGTGCCACCCCGAAGTTTGATCAGGGGACGGCCCTCTCCTACGAGCAGTACTTC
TRBJ1-3,.,TRBV28,.,CASSSFKAGGNTIYF,TGTGCCAGCAGTTCCTTCAAAGCCGGTGGAAACACCATATATTTT
TRBJ2-1,TRBD1,TRBV11-3,few,CASSSTGGPYNEQFF,TGTGCCAGCAGCTCCACAGGGGGTCCCTACAATGAGCAGTTCTTC
TRBJ2-1,.,TRBV11-2,many,CASSSEGYEQFF,TGTGCCAGCAGCTCTGAAGGGTATGAGCAGTTCTTC
TRBJ2-1,TRBD1,TRBV19,.,CASSTTGQGANEQFF,TGTGCCAGTAGTACCACGGGACAGGGGGCAAATGAGCAGTTCTTC
TRBJ2-1,TRBD2,TRBV2,.,CASSGTSWNYNEQFF,TGTGCCAGCAGTGGGACTAGTTGGAACTACAATGAGCAGTTCTTC
TRBJ2-3,TRBD2,TRBV20-1,few,CSARVLAESTDTQYF,TGCAGTGCTAGAGTACTAGCGGAAAGCACAGATACGCAGTATTTT
TRBJ1-1,TRBD1,TRBV4-1,.,CASSQDAAGGYTEAFF,TGCGCCAGCAGCCAAGATGCGGCAGGGGGCTACACTGAAGCTTTCTTT
TRBJ1-2,.,TRBV3-1,many,CASSPVGRINYGYTF,TGTGCCAGCAGCCCAGTGGGGCGGATTAACTATGGCTACACCTTC
TRBJ2-5,TRBD1,TRBV27,few,CASSPGTGWEQETQYF,TGTGCCAGCAGTCCGGGGACAGGGTGGGAACAAGAGACCCAGTACTTC
TRBJ2-7,.,TRBV25-1,few,CASSESLARGEQYF,TGTGCCAGCAGTGAATCGTTGGCAAGGGGGGAGCAGTACTTC
TRBJ2-7,.,TRBV18,few,CASSPTFAYEQYF,TGTGCCAGCTCACCTACCTTCGCCTACGAGCAGTACTTC
TRBJ2-5,.,TRBV5-1,few,CASSLDGRGSETQYF,TGCGCCAGCAGCTTGGATGGTCGAGGGTCGGAGACCCAGTACTTC
TRBJ2-1,.,TRBV5-1,many,CASRPGSYNEQFF,TGCGCCAGCAGGCCAGGGTCCTACAATGAGCAGTTCTTC
TRBJ2-3,TRBD2,TRBV7-3,.,CASSSQGLAEADTQYF,TGTGCCAGCAGCTCTCAAGGACTAGCGGAAGCAGATACGCAGTATTTT
TRBJ2-1,TRBD2,TRBV27,many,CASSPGTSGGNEQFF,TGTGCCAGCAGTCCGGGGACTAGCGGGGGCAATGAGCAGTTCTTC
TRBJ2-4,TRBD1,TRBV7-9,few,CASSSYGTGVAKNIQYF,TGTGCCAGCAGCTCCTACGGGACAGGGGTAGCCAAAAACATTCAGTACTTC
TRBJ1-5,TRBD1,TRBV28,.,CASRPAGTGGVQPQHF,TGTGCCAGCAGACCTGCCGGGACAGGGGGCGTCCAGCCCCAGCATTTT
TRBJ1-5,.,TRBV15,.,CATSPGREIVRNQPQHF,TGTGCCACCAGCCCCGGGCGGGAGATTGTGAGAAATCAGCCCCAGCATTTT